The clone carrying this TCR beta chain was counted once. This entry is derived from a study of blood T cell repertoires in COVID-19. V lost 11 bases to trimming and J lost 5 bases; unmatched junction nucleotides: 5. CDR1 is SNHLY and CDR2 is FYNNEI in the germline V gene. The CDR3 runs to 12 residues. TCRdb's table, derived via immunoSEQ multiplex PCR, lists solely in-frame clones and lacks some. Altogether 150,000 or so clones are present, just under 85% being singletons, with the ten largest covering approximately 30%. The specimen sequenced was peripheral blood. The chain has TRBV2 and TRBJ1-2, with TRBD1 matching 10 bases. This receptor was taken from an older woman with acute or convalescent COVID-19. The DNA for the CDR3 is TGTGCCTGGGGGGACAGGGGATATGGCTACACCTTC. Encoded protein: CAWGDRGYGYTF.